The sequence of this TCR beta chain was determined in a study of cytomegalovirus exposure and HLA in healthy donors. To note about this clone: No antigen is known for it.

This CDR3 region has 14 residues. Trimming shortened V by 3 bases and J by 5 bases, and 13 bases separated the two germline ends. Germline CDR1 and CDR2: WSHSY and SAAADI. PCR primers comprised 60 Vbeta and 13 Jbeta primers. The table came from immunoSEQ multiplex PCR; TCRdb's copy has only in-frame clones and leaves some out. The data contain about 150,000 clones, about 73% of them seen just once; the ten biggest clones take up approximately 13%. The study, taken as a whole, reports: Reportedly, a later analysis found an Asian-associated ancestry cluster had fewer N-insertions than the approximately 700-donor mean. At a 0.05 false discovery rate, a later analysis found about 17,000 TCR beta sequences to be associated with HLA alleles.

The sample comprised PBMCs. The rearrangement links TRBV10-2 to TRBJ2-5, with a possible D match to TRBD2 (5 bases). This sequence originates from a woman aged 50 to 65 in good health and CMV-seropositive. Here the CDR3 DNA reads TGCGCCAGCAGTGAAAGGGTCACGGGGGAGACCCAGTACTTC. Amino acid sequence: CASSERVTGETQYF.